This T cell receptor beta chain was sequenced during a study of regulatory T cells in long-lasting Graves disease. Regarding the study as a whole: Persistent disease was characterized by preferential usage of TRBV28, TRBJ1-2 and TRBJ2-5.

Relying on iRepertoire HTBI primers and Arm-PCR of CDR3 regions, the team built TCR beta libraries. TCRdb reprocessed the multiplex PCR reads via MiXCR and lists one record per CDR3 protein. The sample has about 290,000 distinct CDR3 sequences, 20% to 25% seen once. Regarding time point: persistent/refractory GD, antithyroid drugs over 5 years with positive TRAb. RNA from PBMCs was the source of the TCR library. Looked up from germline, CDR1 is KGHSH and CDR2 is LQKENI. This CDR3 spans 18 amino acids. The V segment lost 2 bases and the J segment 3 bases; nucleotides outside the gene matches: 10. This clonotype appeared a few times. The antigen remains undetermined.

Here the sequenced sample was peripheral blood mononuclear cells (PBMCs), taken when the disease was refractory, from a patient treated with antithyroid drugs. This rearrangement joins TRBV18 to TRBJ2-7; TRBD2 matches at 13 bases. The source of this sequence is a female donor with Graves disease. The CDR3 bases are TGTGCCAGCTCACCAAACCCTCCGGGACTAGCGGGAAACTACGAGCAGTACTTC. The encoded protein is CASSPNPPGLAGNYEQYF. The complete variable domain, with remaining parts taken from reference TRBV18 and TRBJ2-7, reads NAGVMQNPRHLVRRRGQEARLRCSPMKGHSHVYWYRQLPEEGLKFMVYLQKENIIDESGMPKERFSAEFPKEGPSILRIQQVVRGDSAAYFCASSPNPPGLAGNYEQYFGPGTRLTVT.